This T cell receptor beta chain came from a study of T cells in Graves' hyperthyroidism and ophthalmopathy. V was shortened by 5 bases and J by 4 bases, with 20 bases between the two germline ends. Germline V gives CDR1 DFQATT, CDR2 SNEGSKA (reference sequence). The CDR3 length is 15 residues. This clonotype was counted many times. Amplification targeted TCR beta CDR3 regions from RNA transcripts. An initial round of RT-PCR targeting the TCR CDR3 relied on the HTBI primer set. TCRdb analysed the multiplex PCR reads with MiXCR anew, one entry per CDR3 protein. This table has around 300,000 distinct CDR3 sequences, around 15% appearing once.

The origin of this receptor is a woman aged 40 to 50 with Graves' ophthalmopathy. The chain is built from TRBV20-1 and TRBJ1-1, with a possible D match to TRBD1 (5 bases). The sequenced sample was blood. The CDR3 bases are TGCAGTGCTCGGAATCCCGTACCTGGGACCACTGAAGCTTTCTTT. Protein: CSARNPVPGTTEAFF.